This passage covers 14 T cell receptor beta chains from one sample sequenced in a study of shared clonotypes between healthy human individuals. Sequenced by immunoSEQ multiplex PCR; TCRdb stores in-frame clones only, minus some. The sample gives a few million clones, approximately 95% of which show up once; 0.39% is in the top ten. The sequencing sample was made of naive CD4+ T cells from PBMCs. As for subset: CD45RA+ positively selected. The receptors stem from a man between 18 and 29 years old in good health. Some clones in this sample may be carry-over from other donors' samples.

This chain connects TRBV5-4 to TRBJ2-5, with 11 positions matching TRBD2. V shed 4 bases and J 5 bases; nucleotides not matched to a gene: 10. CDR3 length: 16 amino acids. Germline V gene sequence: CDR1 SGHNT, CDR2 YYREEE (reference sequence). DNA for the CDR3: TGTGCCAGCAGCAAGGGGACTAGCGGTCATGGGGAGACCCAGTACTTC. Translating gives CASSKGTSGHGETQYF.

This chain connects TRBV7-3 to TRBJ2-3; D may correspond to TRBD1 or TRBD2 (6 bases each). The CDR3 has 18 residues. Germline lookup yields CDR1 SGHTA and CDR2 FQGTGA. V was clipped by 0 bases and J by 4 bases, with 20 bases between them. The CDR3 region is CASSLTSIGGGSADTQYF. In nucleotides, the CDR3 is TGTGCCAGCAGCTTAACGTCGATAGGAGGGGGGTCGGCAGATACGCAGTATTTT.

The genes are TRBV6-5 and TRBJ2-7; 7 nucleotides align to TRBD1. Germline-derived CDR1 and CDR2 are MNHEY and SVGAGI. With 8 bases clipped from V and 3 bases from J, the junction kept 1 base outside the gene matches. The CDR3 has 11 residues. CDR3 in DNA: TGTGCCAGCTGGACAGGCTACGAGCAGTACTTC. Amino acids: CASWTGYEQYF.

The chain combines TRBV19 with TRBJ1-4; a possible D gene is TRBD1 (6 bases). With 4 bases removed from V and 7 bases from J, the gap between germline ends came to 10 bases. Germline CDR1 is LNHDA and CDR2 is SQIVND (reference sequence). This CDR3 has 13 residues. The CDR3 region is CASSNDRSEKLFF. The CDR3 DNA reads TGTGCCAGTAGTAACGACAGGAGTGAAAAACTGTTTTTT. Supplemented by reference TRBV19 and TRBJ1-4, the full variable domain reads DGGITQSPKYLFRKEGQNVTLSCEQNLNHDAMYWYRQDPGQGLRLIYYSQIVNDFQKGDIAEGYSVSREKKESFPLTVTSAQKNPTAFYLCASSNDRSEKLFFGSGTQLSVL.

This sequence joins TRBV7-9 and TRBJ1-2; D is unclear. The germline CDR1 and CDR2 sequences are SEHNR and FQNEAQ (reference sequence). The CDR3 runs to 13 residues. Trimming removed 0 bases at V and 8 bases at J, with 10 bases between. CDR3 residues: CASSLAWRQGYTF. The DNA of the CDR3 is TGTGCCAGCAGCTTAGCCTGGAGGCAAGGCTACACCTTC.

The chain employs TRBV6-5 and TRBJ2-3, with 7 bases matching TRBD2. V trimming: 6 bases; J trimming: 0 bases; junction bases outside the gene matches: 6. The CDR3 sequence is 15 residues long. The germline CDR1 and CDR2 sequences are MNHEY and SVGAGI. This CDR3 is CASSPSGVSTDTQYF. The CDR3 bases are TGTGCCAGCAGCCCGAGCGGGGTTAGCACAGATACGCAGTATTTT.

V is TRBV14 and J is TRBJ2-1; 7 nucleotides match TRBD1. The CDR3 totals 19 residues. Losses at the gene ends were 0 bases for V and 4 bases for J; bases not matched to a gene: 15. Germline assignment: CDR1 SGHDN and CDR2 FVKESK. This chain's CDR3 is CASSQEGGRHPSRYNEQFF. The CDR3, as DNA: TGTGCCAGCAGCCAAGAAGGGGGCAGGCACCCATCCCGATACAATGAGCAGTTCTTC.

This chain uses TRBV28 with TRBJ1-1; no reliable D call. V was pared by 2 bases and J by 10 bases, with 11 bases between. CDR1 and CDR2 from the germline V gene are MDHEN and SYDVKM. The CDR3 runs 12 residues. Written as DNA, the CDR3 is TGTGCCAGCAGTTTACCGGTTCAGGCAGCTTTCTTT. This sequence encodes CASSLPVQAAFF.

As DNA, the CDR3 is TGTGCCAGCAGCTTAAGGGGCTCGCTAGCGGGAAAGGGCAATGAGCAGTTCTTC. This gives the protein CASSLRGSLAGKGNEQFF. This chain joins TRBV7-3 and TRBJ2-1; the match to TRBD2 covers 9 bases. The CDR3 extends over 18 amino acids. Per the germline V gene, CDR1 is SGHTA and CDR2 is FQGTGA. V lost 1 base to trimming and J lost 6 bases; unmatched junction nucleotides: 13. Combining the CDR3 with reference TRBV7-3 and TRBJ2-1 gives the whole variable domain GAGVSQTPSNKVTEKGKYVELRCDPISGHTALYWYRQSLGQGPEFLIYFQGTGAADDSGLPNDRFFAVRPEGSVSTLKIQRTERGDSAVYLCASSLRGSLAGKGNEQFFGPGTRLTVL.

In this sample, this clone turned up once. The sample contains more than one DNA sequence encoding this CDR3. This sequence joins TRBV6-6 and TRBJ1-1; the match to TRBD1 covers 9 bases. This CDR3 spans 13 amino acids. The junction had 0 bases not matched to a gene; V was cut back by 2 bases and J by 5 bases. In germline, CDR1 is MNHNY, CDR2 SVGAGI (reference sequence). CDR3 bases: TGTGCCAGCAGTTACGGACAGGGGACTGAAGCTTTCTTT. Translation: CASSYGQGTEAFF.

The V call is TRBV2, the J call TRBJ2-2, with TRBD2 identical over 14 bases. Trimming cost V 6 bases and J 1 base; bases outside gene matches: 4. CDR3 size: 17 residues. Per the germline V gene, CDR1 is SNHLY and CDR2 is FYNNEI. The CDR3 loop reads CASRPGLAGVNTGELFF. CDR3 DNA: TGTGCCAGCAGACCGGGACTAGCGGGAGTGAACACCGGGGAGCTGTTTTTT.

The rearrangement links TRBV7-9 to TRBJ2-5; D tentatively fits TRBD1 or TRBD2 (5 bases each). Germline V gene data show CDR1 as SEHNR and CDR2 as FQNEAQ (reference sequence). The V and J ends lost 2 bases and 1 base respectively, with 8 bases between them. The CDR3 loop spans 14 amino acids. The CDR3 region is CASSLSGSQETQYF. The CDR3 bases are TGTGCCAGCAGCTTATCAGGGAGCCAAGAGACCCAGTACTTC.

This clone was seen a few times. The rearrangement uses TRBV7-9 and TRBJ1-2; maybe TRBD1 (6 bases). CDR3 length equals 12 residues. Trimming cost V 1 base and J 12 bases, with 12 bases left between them. Per the germline V gene, CDR1 is SEHNR and CDR2 is FQNEAQ (reference sequence). In DNA, the CDR3 is TGTGCCAGCAGCTTAGAGACAGGAGGTCACACCTTC. Translating it yields CASSLETGGHTF. The variable domain in full, with the rest retrieved from reference TRBV7-9 and TRBJ1-2, is DTGVSQNPRHKITKRGQNVTFRCDPISEHNRLYWYRQTLGQGPEFLTYFQNEAQLEKSRLLSDRFSAERPKGSFSTLEIQRTEQGDSAMYLCASSLETGGHTFGSGTRLTVV.

The J gene is TRBJ1-1, the V gene TRBV6-4; 8 bases line up with TRBD1. Germline trimming cut 0 bases from V and 4 bases from J; bases unmatched to any gene: 4. The CDR3 runs 15 residues. From germline, CDR1 is MRHNA and CDR2 SNTAGT. The CDR3 DNA follows: TGTGCCAGCAGTGACTCGGACAGGGTCGCCACTGAAGCTTTCTTT. Translation: CASSDSDRVATEAFF.